A single sample is the source of the 31 T cell receptor beta chains below, sequenced in a study of T cell repertoires in cytomegalovirus infection. TCRdb analysed the reads with MiXCR anew, one entry per CDR3 protein. The sample yields around 530,000 distinct CDR3 sequences, 26% seen once. Source material: PBMCs. Source of these receptors: a human donor in good health (CMV status not recorded). Some clones in this sample may be carry-over from other donors' samples.

The genes are TRBV6-2 or TRBV6-3 and TRBJ1-4; D remains ambiguous. V was trimmed by 5 bases and J by 7 bases, leaving 8 bases between them. CDR1 and CDR2 from the germline V gene are MNHEY and SVGEGT. The CDR3 sequence is 12 residues long. The CDR3 nucleotides read TGTGCCAGCAGTACCCTCGCTGAAAAACTGTTTTTT. It yields the protein CASSTLAEKLFF.

This clonotype has a count of ten or more. The V call is TRBV7-8, the J call TRBJ2-7; D is undetermined. V lost 3 bases and J 0 bases, leaving 6 bases between the germline ends. The CDR3 sequence is 13 residues long. CDR1 SGHVS and CDR2 FQNEAQ come from the germline V gene. In nucleotides, the CDR3 is TGTGCCAGCAGCTTGGCTTACTCCTACGAGCAGTACTTC. Its protein is CASSLAYSYEQYF. Based on the CDR3 plus reference TRBV7-8 and TRBJ2-7, the full variable domain is GAGVSQSPRYKVAKRGQDVALRCDPISGHVSLFWYQQALGQGPEFLTYFQNEAQLDKSGLPSDRFFAERPEGSVSTLKIQRTQQEDSAVYLCASSLAYSYEQYFGPGTRLTVT.

This clonotype was observed once. V is TRBV20-1 and J is TRBJ1-1, with D unclear. Germline V gene sequence: CDR1 DFQATT, CDR2 SNEGSKA (reference sequence). Trimming removed 1 base at V and 1 base at J, with 4 bases between. The CDR3 has 12 amino acids. DNA for the CDR3: TGCAGTGCTAGAGGGGGGAACACTGAAGCTTTCTTT. This encodes CSARGGNTEAFF.

The table lists this clonotype with a few counts. The chain has TRBV6-1 and TRBJ2-7, with no clear D. Germline lookup yields CDR1 MNHNS and CDR2 SASEGT. Trimming pared 3 bases from V and 8 bases from J, leaving 20 bases between. The CDR3 runs to 15 residues. The CDR3 region is CASSEWSSYELKQYV. In DNA, the CDR3 is TGTGCCAGCAGTGAGTGGAGCTCTTACGAGTTAAAGCAGTACGTC.

The chain couples TRBV20-1 to TRBJ2-1, with 8 positions matching TRBD2. The CDR3 runs 14 residues. The germline V gene has CDR1 DFQATT and CDR2 SNEGSKA (reference sequence). With V trimmed by 4 bases and J by 0 bases, 2 bases remained unmatched. The DNA for the CDR3 is TGCAGTGCTACAAGCGGGAGCTCCTACAATGAGCAGTTCTTC. Amino acid sequence: CSATSGSSYNEQFF.

The rearrangement joins TRBV4-1 to TRBJ2-7, with 7 bases that match TRBD2. Germline V gene data show CDR1 as MGHRA and CDR2 as YSYEKL. J lost 6 bases, V lost 1 base, and 9 bases had no gene match. This CDR3 contains 15 residues. Here the CDR3 DNA reads TGCGCCAGCAGCCAAGCAGCGGGGACCGCAGCCGAGCAGTACGTC. Its protein is CASSQAAGTAAEQYV.

V usage is TRBV7-9 and J usage is TRBJ1-5; TRBD1 aligns across 10 bases. CDR3 length equals 15 residues. V lost 1 base, J lost 6 bases, and 3 bases stayed unmatched. Germline lookup yields CDR1 SEHNR and CDR2 FQNEAQ (reference sequence). The CDR3 DNA reads as TGTGCCAGCAGCTTAGGGACAGGGGGTCTTCAGCCCCAGCATTTT. Its protein is CASSLGTGGLQPQHF.

This chain links TRBV12-3 or TRBV12-4 with TRBJ1-3, with TRBD1 matching over 7 bases. The CDR3 loop spans 15 amino acids. Trimming at V came to 5 bases and at J to 4 bases, leaving 8 bases not matched to a gene. The chain's CDR3 is CASSKRGRTGNTIYF. The CDR3 DNA reads TGTGCCAGCAGTAAAAGGGGGCGCACGGGAAACACCATATATTTT.

J is TRBJ1-5 and V is TRBV12-3 or TRBV12-4; 8 bases fit TRBD1. This CDR3 contains 19 residues. With 3 bases clipped from V and 3 bases from J, the junction kept 16 bases outside the gene matches. For the CDR3, the DNA is TGTGCCAGCAGTTTTGATTCGTGGCAGGGGGCCCTAAACAATCAGCCCCAGCATTTT. This translates into CASSFDSWQGALNNQPQHF.

Written as DNA, the CDR3 is TGTGCCACCCAGGGAGGTTTCGTACAAGAGACCCAGTACTTC. This codes for CATQGGFVQETQYF. The chain carries TRBV10-3 and TRBJ2-5; D perhaps matches TRBD2 (6 bases). Germline values: CDR1 ENHRY, CDR2 SYGVKD. Trimming pared 10 bases from V and 2 bases from J, leaving 17 bases between. CDR3 size: 14 residues.

The chain employs TRBV12-3 or TRBV12-4 and TRBJ2-3, with TRBD2 matching 14 bases. The V and J ends lost 3 bases and 9 bases, in that order; junction bases with no gene match: 8. The CDR3 covers 16 residues. For the CDR3, the DNA is TGTGCCAGCAGTTTCGCCGGGACTAGCGGGAGTCCAACGCAGTATTTT. Translating it yields CASSFAGTSGSPTQYF.

The V and J genes are TRBV7-2 and TRBJ1-2; maybe TRBD1 (5 bases). The CDR3 runs to 14 residues. Deletions cut 5 bases from V and 3 bases from J, with 13 bases between. CDR1 and CDR2 (germline): SGHTA, FQGNSA. CDR3: CASSRPDSYYGYTF. As DNA, the CDR3 is TGTGCCAGCAGCCGACCTGACAGTTACTATGGCTACACCTTC.

The V gene is TRBV20-1, the J gene TRBJ2-7; D is perhaps TRBD1 or TRBD2 (5 bases each). Trimming left V 2 bases short and J 0 bases short, with 11 bases between. This CDR3 spans 14 amino acids. Germline values: CDR1 DFQATT, CDR2 SNEGSKA (reference sequence). CDR3 region: CSARIPGSSYEQYF. The CDR3 region has the DNA TGCAGTGCTAGAATCCCAGGGAGCTCCTACGAGCAGTACTTC.

This clonotype was seen more than once but under ten times. V is TRBV4-3 and J is TRBJ2-7, with D maybe TRBD1 (6 bases). The CDR3 extends over 15 amino acids. CDR1 and CDR2 from the germline V gene are LGHNA and YSLEER. With 0 bases removed from V and 3 bases from J, the gap between germline ends came to 12 bases. CDR3 bases: TGCGCCAGCAGCCAAGATCCCAGGGGTGGCTACGAGCAGTACTTC. Amino acid sequence: CASSQDPRGGYEQYF.

V is TRBV5-6 and J is TRBJ2-7; D tentatively fits TRBD1 or TRBD2 (6 bases each). Germline assignment: CDR1 SGHDT and CDR2 YYEEEE. V lost 0 bases to trimming and J lost 3 bases, with 16 bases between them. The CDR3 is 16 residues long. The CDR3 bases are TGTGCCAGCAGCTTGGGGAGAGGGGGGCGACGCTACGAGCAGTACTTC. Translating it yields CASSLGRGGRRYEQYF.

This clonotype was picked up many times. The chain employs TRBV7-2 and TRBJ2-2; TRBD2 is a possible D gene (5 bases). Per the germline V gene, CDR1 is SGHTA and CDR2 is FQGNSA. Between the trimmed V and J ends, which lost 8 bases and 2 bases, there was a span of 15 bases. The CDR3 covers 15 residues. CDR3 sequence reads: CASGMGVSNTGELFF. The CDR3 DNA reads TGTGCCAGCGGCATGGGAGTCTCCAACACCGGGGAGCTGTTTTTT. The whole variable domain, remainder taken from reference TRBV7-2 and TRBJ2-2, is GAGVSQSPSNKVTEKGKDVELRCDPISGHTALYWYRQSLGQGLEFLIYFQGNSAPDKSGLPSDRFSAERTGGSVSTLTIQRTQQEDSAVYLCASGMGVSNTGELFFGEGSRLTVL.

CDR3 loop: CAISESGSQPDTQYF. CDR3 DNA sequence: TGTGCCATCAGTGAAAGCGGGAGTCAGCCAGATACGCAGTATTTT. The chain employs TRBV10-3 and TRBJ2-3, with 8 bases matching TRBD2. Germline assignment: CDR1 ENHRY and CDR2 SYGVKD. V shed 3 bases, J shed 4 bases, and the junction held 6 bases outside the gene matches. This CDR3 contains 15 residues.

This clonotype was counted at least ten times. The genes are TRBV19 and TRBJ2-1; 10 bases map to TRBD2. The V and J ends lost 6 bases and 7 bases, in that order; junction bases with no gene match: 12. The CDR3 is 16 amino acids. Germline V gives CDR1 LNHDA, CDR2 SQIVND (reference sequence). CDR3 DNA: TGTGCCAGTAGCCATCCTTTAGCGGGAGGATGGAATGAGCAGTTCTTC. It codes for CASSHPLAGGWNEQFF.

This clonotype was seen at least ten times. The J gene is TRBJ2-1, the V gene TRBV12-3 or TRBV12-4; 8 bases align to TRBD1. The CDR3 extends over 14 amino acids. J was trimmed by 5 bases and V by 3 bases; bases with no gene match: 3. The CDR3 sequence is CASSFGQGNNEQFF. The CDR3, as DNA: TGTGCCAGCAGTTTTGGACAGGGTAACAATGAGCAGTTCTTC.

This clonotype has a handful of counts. The chain has TRBV4-1 and TRBJ1-2; tentatively, D is TRBD1 (5 bases). V was trimmed by 1 base and J by 8 bases, leaving 17 bases between them. CDR3 length equals 15 residues. Germline assignment: CDR1 MGHRA and CDR2 YSYEKL. The CDR3 loop reads CASSQATAIGVGYTF. The CDR3 DNA follows: TGCGCCAGCAGCCAAGCCACAGCGATAGGGGTGGGCTACACCTTC.

This clonotype was recorded at least ten times. The chain links TRBV7-8 to TRBJ1-1; the match to TRBD1 covers 7 bases. This CDR3 has 15 amino acids. The germline CDR1 and CDR2 sequences are SGHVS and FQNEAQ. With V trimmed by 2 bases and J by 3 bases, 6 bases remained unmatched. The CDR3 reads CASSLTGEWDTEAFF. As DNA, the CDR3 is TGTGCCAGCAGCTTAACAGGGGAGTGGGACACTGAAGCTTTCTTT.

This chain joins TRBV14 and TRBJ1-1; 8 bases are shared with TRBD1. Trimming took 4 bases from V and 1 from J; bases not matched to a gene: 5. CDR1 is SGHDN, CDR2 FVKESK, per germline. CDR3 size: 15 residues. The CDR3 spells CASSLRTGRNTEAFF. CDR3 DNA sequence: TGTGCCAGCAGCCTCCGGACAGGGCGGAACACTGAAGCTTTCTTT.

This clonotype appeared a single time. The V gene is TRBV11-3, the J gene TRBJ2-7; maybe TRBD1 (5 bases). CDR1 and CDR2 from the germline V gene are SGHNT and YENEEA. CDR3 length equals 13 residues. V lost 5 bases and J lost 4, with 12 bases in between. The CDR3 bases are TGTGCCAGCAGCCCAAATTCAGGGTACGAGCAGTACGTC. The encoded protein is CASSPNSGYEQYV.

In its sample, this clonotype was seen a few times. V usage is TRBV9 and J usage is TRBJ2-3; 7 bases are a match to TRBD1. The V gene's germline CDR1 is SGDLS and CDR2 YYNGEE. Unmatched junction bases numbered 5, after V lost 4 bases and J lost 0 bases. This CDR3 is built from 15 residues. The DNA of the CDR3 is TGTGCCAGCAGCCCGTGGGACAGCAGCACAGATACGCAGTATTTT. It encodes CASSPWDSSTDTQYF.

V usage is TRBV24-1 and J usage is TRBJ2-3; tentatively, D is TRBD2 (5 bases). Germline lookup yields CDR1 KGHDR and CDR2 SFDVKD. V was cut by 4 bases and J by 4 bases, with 5 bases left in between. The CDR3 contains 12 residues. The CDR3 DNA reads as TGTGCCACCAGTGAGCGGGCAGATACGCAGTATTTT. Translation gives CATSERADTQYF.

The sample holds a few counts of this clonotype. The genes are TRBV6-4 and TRBJ1-2; 8 bases map to TRBD1. This CDR3 has 15 residues. Unmatched junction bases numbered 8, after V lost 4 bases and J lost 4 bases. Germline CDR1 is MRHNA and CDR2 is SNTAGT. The CDR3 region has the DNA TGTGCCAGCAGTGCGGGGGCAGGGGGCAGCTATGGCTACACCTTC. Its protein is CASSAGAGGSYGYTF.

This clonotype was seen more than once but under ten times. The chain links TRBV10-3 to TRBJ1-1, with 7 bases lining up with TRBD1. The J segment lost 5 bases and the V segment lost 6 bases, leaving 9 bases of the junction unmatched. CDR3 size: 14 residues. Germline CDR1 reads ENHRY; CDR2 reads SYGVKD. As DNA, the CDR3 is TGTGCCATCAGATCTACAGGGGCGAATACTGAAGCTTTCTTT. It codes for CAIRSTGANTEAFF.

There are many counts of this clonotype. The chain combines TRBV7-9 with TRBJ2-1, with 9 bases fitting TRBD2. This CDR3 spans 17 amino acids. Germline CDR1 is SEHNR and CDR2 is FQNEAQ (reference sequence). With V trimmed by 1 base and J by 6 bases, 10 bases remained unmatched. The CDR3 DNA is TGTGCCAGCAGCTTAGGGGTAGCGGGAGCACCCGGCAATGAGCAGTTCTTC. This sequence encodes CASSLGVAGAPGNEQFF.

This rearrangement joins TRBV6-1 to TRBJ2-7; D not resolved. The length of the CDR3 is 13 residues. V was pared by 0 bases and J by 2 bases, with 5 bases between. Germline V CDR1 and CDR2: MNHNS, SASEGT. As DNA, the CDR3 is TGTGCCAGCAGTGAAGCGCCAGCCTACGAGCAGTACGTC. Translated: CASSEAPAYEQYV.

This clonotype was seen a few times. This chain connects TRBV28 to TRBJ2-1, with 9 bases identical to TRBD1. The CDR3 runs to 16 residues. The germline gives CDR1 MDHEN, CDR2 SYDVKM. The trim removed 6 bases at V and 7 bases at J, leaving 13 bases unmatched. In nucleotides, the CDR3 is TGTGCCAGCAGCCAAACGCAACGGGACAGGGAAAATGAGCAGTTCTTC. Its protein product is CASSQTQRDRENEQFF.

V gene TRBV12-3 or TRBV12-4 combines with J gene TRBJ1-6; tentatively, D is TRBD1 (5 bases). The CDR3 loop spans 15 amino acids. V dropped 5 bases and J dropped 4 bases, with 12 bases sitting between them. CDR3: CASSPGTGYNSPLHF. CDR3 nucleotides: TGTGCCAGCAGTCCCGGGACGGGGTATAATTCACCCCTCCACTTT.